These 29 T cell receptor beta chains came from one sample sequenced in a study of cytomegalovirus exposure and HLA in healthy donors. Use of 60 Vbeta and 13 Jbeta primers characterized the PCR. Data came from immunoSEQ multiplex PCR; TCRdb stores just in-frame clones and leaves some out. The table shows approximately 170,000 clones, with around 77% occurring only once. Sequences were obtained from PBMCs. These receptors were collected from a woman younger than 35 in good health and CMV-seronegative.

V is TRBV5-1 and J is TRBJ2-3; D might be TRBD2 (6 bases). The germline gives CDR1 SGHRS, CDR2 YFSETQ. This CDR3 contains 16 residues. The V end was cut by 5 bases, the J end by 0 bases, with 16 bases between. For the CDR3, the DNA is TGCGCCAGCAGGGGGGGAGCGTCGTCTAGCACAGATACGCAGTATTTT. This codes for CASRGGASSSTDTQYF.

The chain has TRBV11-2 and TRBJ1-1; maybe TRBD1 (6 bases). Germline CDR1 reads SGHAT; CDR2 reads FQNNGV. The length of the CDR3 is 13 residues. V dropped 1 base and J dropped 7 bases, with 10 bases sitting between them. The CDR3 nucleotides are TGTGCCAGCAGCTTAGTGACAGGTGGTGAAGCTTTCTTT. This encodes CASSLVTGGEAFF. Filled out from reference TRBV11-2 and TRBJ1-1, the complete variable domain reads EAGVAQSPRYKIIEKRQSVAFWCNPISGHATLYWYQQILGQGPKLLIQFQNNGVVDDSQLPKDRFSAERLKGVDSTLKIQPAKLEDSAVYLCASSLVTGGEAFFGQGTRLTVV.

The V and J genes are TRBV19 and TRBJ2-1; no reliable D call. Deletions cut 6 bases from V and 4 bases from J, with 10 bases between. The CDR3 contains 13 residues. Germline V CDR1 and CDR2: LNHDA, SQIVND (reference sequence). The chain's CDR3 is CASSIKEYNEQFF. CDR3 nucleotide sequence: TGTGCCAGTAGCATTAAGGAGTACAATGAGCAGTTCTTC.

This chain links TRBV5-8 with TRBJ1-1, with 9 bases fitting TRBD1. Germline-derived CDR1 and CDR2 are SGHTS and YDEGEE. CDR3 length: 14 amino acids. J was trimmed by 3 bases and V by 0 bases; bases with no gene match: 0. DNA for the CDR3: TGTGCCAGCAGCTTGGGGACAGGGGACACTGAAGCTTTCTTT. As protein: CASSLGTGDTEAFF.

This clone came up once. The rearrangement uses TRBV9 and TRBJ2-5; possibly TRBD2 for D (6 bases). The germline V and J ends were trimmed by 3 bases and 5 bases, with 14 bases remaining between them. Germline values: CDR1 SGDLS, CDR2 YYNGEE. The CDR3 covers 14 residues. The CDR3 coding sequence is TGTGCCAGCAGCGGCCGAAAGGCGGGGGAGACCCAGTACTTC. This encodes CASSGRKAGETQYF.

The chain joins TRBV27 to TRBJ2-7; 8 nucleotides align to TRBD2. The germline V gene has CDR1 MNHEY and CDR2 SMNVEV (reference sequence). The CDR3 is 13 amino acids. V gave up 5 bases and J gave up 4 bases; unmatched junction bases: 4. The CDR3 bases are TGTGCCAGCAGTCTCGGGGGGGGGTACGAGCAGTACTTC. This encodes CASSLGGGYEQYF.

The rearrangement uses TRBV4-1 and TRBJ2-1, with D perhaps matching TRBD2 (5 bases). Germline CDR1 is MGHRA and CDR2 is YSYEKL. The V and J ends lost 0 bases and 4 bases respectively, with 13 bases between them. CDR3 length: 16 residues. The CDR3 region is CASSQEGRTRYNEQFF. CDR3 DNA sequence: TGCGCCAGCAGCCAAGAGGGCCGGACTCGATACAATGAGCAGTTCTTC.

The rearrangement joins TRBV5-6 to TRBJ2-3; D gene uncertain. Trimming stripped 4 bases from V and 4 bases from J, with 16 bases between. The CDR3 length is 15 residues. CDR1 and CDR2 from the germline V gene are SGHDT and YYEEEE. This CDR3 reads CASSLVPRGSDTQYF. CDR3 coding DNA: TGTGCCAGCAGCCTGGTCCCCCGAGGCTCAGATACGCAGTATTTT.

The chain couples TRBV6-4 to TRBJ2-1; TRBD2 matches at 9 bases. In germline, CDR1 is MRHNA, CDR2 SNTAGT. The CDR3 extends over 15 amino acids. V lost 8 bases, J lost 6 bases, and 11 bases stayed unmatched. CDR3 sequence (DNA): TGTGCCAGCGGTCCACGGGCTAGCGGGGCCAATGAGCAGTTCTTC. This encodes CASGPRASGANEQFF.

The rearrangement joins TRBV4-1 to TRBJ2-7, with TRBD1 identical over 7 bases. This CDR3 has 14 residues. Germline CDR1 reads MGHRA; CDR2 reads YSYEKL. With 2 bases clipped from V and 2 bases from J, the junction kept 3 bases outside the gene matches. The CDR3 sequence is CASSQQGVAYEQYF. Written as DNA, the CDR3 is TGCGCCAGCAGCCAACAGGGGGTGGCCTACGAGCAGTACTTC.

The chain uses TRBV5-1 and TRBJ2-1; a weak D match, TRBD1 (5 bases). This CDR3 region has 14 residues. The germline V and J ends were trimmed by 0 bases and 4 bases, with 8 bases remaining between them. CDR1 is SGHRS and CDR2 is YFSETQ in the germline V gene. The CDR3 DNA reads TGCGCCAGCAGCTTGGGTCAGGGTTACAATGAGCAGTTCTTC. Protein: CASSLGQGYNEQFF.

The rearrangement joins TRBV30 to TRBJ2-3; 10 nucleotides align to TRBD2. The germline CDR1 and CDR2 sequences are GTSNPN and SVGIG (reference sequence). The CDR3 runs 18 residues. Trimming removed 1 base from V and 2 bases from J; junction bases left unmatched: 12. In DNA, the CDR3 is TGTGCCTGGAGTGCTTTCAGCGGGAGGGTACACTTCACAGATACGCAGTATTTT. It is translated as CAWSAFSGRVHFTDTQYF.

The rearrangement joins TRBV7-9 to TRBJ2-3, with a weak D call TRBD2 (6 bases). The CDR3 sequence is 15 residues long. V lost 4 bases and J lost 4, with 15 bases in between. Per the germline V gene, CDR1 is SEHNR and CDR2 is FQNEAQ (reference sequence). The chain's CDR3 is CASSSPGGVSDTQYF. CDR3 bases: TGTGCCAGCAGCTCCCCTGGCGGGGTCTCAGATACGCAGTATTTT.

CDR3 coding DNA: TGTGCCAGCTCACCCGCAGGGGGAACCTACGAGCAGTACTTC. Encoded protein: CASSPAGGTYEQYF. This chain links TRBV18 with TRBJ2-7; 7 nucleotides align to TRBD1. The CDR3 is 14 amino acids. Trimming took 3 bases from V and 2 from J; bases not matched to a gene: 4. The V gene's germline CDR1 is KGHSH and CDR2 LQKENI. The full variable domain, completed using reference TRBV18 and TRBJ2-7, is NAGVMQNPRHLVRRRGQEARLRCSPMKGHSHVYWYRQLPEEGLKFMVYLQKENIIDESGMPKERFSAEFPKEGPSILRIQQVVRGDSAAYFCASSPAGGTYEQYFGPGTRLTVT.

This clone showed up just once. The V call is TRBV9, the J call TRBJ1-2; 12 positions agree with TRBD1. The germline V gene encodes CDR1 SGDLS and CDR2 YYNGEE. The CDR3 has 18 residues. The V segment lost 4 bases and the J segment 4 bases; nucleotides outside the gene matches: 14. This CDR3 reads CASSREGQGARGAYGYTF. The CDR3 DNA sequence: TGTGCCAGCAGCCGCGAGGGACAGGGGGCGCGGGGGGCCTATGGCTACACCTTC.

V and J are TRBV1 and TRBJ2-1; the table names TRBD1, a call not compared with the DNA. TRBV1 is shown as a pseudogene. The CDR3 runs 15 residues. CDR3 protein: CTSSPRDRENNEQFF. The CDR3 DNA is TGCACCAGCAGCCCCCGGGACAGGGAGAATAATGAGCAGTTCTTC.

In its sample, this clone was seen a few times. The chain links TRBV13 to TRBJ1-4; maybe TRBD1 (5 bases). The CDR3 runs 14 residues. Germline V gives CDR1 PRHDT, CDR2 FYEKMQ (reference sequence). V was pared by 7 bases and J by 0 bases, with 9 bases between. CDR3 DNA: TGTGCCAGCAAACAGGCCGCAACTAATGAAAAACTGTTTTTT. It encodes CASKQAATNEKLFF.

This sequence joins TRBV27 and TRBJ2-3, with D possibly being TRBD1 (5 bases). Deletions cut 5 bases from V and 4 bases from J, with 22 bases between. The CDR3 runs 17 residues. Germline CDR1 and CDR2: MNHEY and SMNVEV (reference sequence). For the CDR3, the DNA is TGTGCCAGCAGTCCGGCCTGGGTTTGGGGCAGCCCAGATACGCAGTATTTT. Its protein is CASSPAWVWGSPDTQYF.

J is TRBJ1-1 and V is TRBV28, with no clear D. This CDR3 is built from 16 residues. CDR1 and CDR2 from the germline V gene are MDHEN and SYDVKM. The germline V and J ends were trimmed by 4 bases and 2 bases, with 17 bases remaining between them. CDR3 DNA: TGTGCCAGCAGTTCCCTGGGTCTACAGATAAACACTGAAGCTTTCTTT. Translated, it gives CASSSLGLQINTEAFF.

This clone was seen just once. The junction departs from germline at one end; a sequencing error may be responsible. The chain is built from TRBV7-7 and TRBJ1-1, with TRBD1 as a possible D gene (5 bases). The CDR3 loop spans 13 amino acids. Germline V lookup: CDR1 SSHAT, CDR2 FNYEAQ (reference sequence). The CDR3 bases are TGTGCTAGCAGCCAGGACACGAACACTGAAGCTTTCTTT. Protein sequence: CASSQDTNTEAFF.

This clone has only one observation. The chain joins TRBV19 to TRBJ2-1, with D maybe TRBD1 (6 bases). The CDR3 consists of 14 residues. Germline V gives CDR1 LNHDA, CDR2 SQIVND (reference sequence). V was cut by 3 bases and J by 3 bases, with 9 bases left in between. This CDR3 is CASSMDSRYNEQFF. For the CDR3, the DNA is TGTGCCAGTAGTATGGACAGCCGCTACAATGAGCAGTTCTTC.

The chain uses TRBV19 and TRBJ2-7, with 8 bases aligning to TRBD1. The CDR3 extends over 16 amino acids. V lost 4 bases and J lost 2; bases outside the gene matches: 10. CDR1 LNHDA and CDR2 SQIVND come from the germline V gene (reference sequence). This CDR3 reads CASSTPGTGGPYEQYF. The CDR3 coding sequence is TGTGCCAGTAGTACTCCCGGGACAGGAGGGCCCTACGAGCAGTACTTC.

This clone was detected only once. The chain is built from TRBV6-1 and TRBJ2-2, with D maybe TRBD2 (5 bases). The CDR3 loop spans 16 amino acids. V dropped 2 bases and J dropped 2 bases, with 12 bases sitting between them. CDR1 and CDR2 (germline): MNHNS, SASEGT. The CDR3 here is CASSEISRTNTGELFF. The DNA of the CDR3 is TGTGCCAGCAGTGAAATTTCCAGGACTAACACCGGGGAGCTGTTTTTT.

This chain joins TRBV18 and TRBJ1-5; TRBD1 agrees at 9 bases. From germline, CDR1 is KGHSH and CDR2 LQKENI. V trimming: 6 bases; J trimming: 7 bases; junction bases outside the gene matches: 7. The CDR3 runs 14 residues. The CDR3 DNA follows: TGTGCCAGCTCGCCCGGGACAGGGAAACAGCCCCAGCATTTT. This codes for CASSPGTGKQPQHF.

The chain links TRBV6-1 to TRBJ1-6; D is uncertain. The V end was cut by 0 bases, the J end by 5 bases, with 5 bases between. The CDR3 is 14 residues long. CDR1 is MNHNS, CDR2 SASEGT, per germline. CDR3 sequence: CASSEAADNSPLHF. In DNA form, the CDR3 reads TGTGCCAGCAGTGAAGCTGCAGATAATTCACCCCTCCACTTT.

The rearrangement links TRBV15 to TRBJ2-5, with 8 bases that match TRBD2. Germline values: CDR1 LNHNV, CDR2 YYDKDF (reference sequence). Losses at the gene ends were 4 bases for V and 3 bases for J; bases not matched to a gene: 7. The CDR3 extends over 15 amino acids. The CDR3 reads CATSKTGTREETQYF. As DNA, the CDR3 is TGTGCCACCAGCAAAACCGGGACTAGAGAAGAGACCCAGTACTTC.

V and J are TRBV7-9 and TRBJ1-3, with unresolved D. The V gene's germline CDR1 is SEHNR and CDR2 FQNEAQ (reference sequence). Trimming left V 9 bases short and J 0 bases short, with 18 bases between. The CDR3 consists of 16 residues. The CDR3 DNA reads TGTGCCAGTGGGGAGACAAGACCGATCTCTGGAAACACCATATATTTT. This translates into CASGETRPISGNTIYF. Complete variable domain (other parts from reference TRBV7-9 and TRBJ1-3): DTGVSQNPRHKITKRGQNVTFRCDPISEHNRLYWYRQTLGQGPEFLTYFQNEAQLEKSRLLSDRFSAERPKGSFSTLEIQRTEQGDSAMYLCASGETRPISGNTIYFGEGSWLTVV.

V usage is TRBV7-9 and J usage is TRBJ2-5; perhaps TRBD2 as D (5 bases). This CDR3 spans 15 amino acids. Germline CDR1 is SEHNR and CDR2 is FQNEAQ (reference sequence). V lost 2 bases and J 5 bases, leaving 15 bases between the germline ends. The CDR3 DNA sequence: TGTGCCAGCAGCTTAAGGGAGTATTTATGGGAGACCCAGTACTTC. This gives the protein CASSLREYLWETQYF.

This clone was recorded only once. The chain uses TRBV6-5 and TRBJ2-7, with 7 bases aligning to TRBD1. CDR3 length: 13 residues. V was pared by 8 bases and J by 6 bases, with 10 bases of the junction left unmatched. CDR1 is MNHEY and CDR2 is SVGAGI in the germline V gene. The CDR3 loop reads CASRFSTGAEQYF. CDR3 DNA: TGTGCCAGCCGCTTCTCAACAGGGGCCGAGCAGTACTTC.